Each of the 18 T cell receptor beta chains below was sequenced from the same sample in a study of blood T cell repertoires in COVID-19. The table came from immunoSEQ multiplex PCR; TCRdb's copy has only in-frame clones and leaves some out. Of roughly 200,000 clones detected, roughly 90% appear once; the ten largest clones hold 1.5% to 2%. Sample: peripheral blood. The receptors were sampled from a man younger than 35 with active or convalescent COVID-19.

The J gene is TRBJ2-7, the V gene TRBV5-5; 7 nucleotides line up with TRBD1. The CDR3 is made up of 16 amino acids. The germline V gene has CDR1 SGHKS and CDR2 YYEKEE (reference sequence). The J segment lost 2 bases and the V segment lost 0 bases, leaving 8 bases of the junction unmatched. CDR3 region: CASSLAGQGVTYEQYF. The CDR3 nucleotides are TGTGCCAGCAGCTTGGCCGGTCAGGGGGTAACCTACGAGCAGTACTTC.

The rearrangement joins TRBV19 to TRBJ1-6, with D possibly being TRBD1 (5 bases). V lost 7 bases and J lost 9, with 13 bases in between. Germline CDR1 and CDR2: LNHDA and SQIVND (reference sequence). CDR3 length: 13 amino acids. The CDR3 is CASTAGFASPLHF. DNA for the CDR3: TGTGCCAGTACCGCAGGGTTTGCTTCACCCCTCCACTTT.

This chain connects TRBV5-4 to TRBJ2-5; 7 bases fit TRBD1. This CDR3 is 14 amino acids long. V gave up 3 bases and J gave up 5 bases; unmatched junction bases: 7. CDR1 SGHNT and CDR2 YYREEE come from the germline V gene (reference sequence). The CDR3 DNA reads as TGTGCCAGCAGCTCACGACAGGGAACGGAGACCCAGTACTTC. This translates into CASSSRQGTETQYF.

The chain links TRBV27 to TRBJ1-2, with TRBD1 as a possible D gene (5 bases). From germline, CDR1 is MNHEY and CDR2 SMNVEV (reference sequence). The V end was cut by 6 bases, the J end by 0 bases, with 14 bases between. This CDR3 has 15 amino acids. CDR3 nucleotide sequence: TGTGCCAGCAGCGTCGTGGGGGGTCCTAACTATGGCTACACCTTC. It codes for CASSVVGGPNYGYTF.

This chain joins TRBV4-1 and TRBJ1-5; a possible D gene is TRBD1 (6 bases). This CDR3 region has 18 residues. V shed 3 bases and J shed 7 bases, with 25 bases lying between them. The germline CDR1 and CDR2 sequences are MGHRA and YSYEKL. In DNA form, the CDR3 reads TGCGCCAGCAGCCACGGGCGGGCATTCGGACAGTTGAGGCAGCCCCAGCATTTT. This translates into CASSHGRAFGQLRQPQHF.

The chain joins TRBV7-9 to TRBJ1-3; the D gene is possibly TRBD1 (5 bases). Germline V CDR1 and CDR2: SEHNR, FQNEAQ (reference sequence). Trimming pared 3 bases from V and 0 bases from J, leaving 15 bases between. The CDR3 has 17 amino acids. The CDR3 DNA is TGTGCCAGCAGCTTTAGTATCAGACAGAGCTCTGGAAACACCATATATTTT. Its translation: CASSFSIRQSSGNTIYF.

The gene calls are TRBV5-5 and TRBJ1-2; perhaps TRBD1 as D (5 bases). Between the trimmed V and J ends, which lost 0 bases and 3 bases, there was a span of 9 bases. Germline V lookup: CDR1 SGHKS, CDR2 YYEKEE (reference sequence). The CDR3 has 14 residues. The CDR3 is CASSLDGADYGYTF. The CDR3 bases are TGTGCCAGCAGCTTGGATGGGGCGGACTATGGCTACACCTTC.

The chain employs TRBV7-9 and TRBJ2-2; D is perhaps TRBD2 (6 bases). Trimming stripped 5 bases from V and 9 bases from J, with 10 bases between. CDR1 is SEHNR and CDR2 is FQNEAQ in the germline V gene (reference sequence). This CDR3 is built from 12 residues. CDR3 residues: CASSRSGRELFF. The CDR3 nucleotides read TGTGCCAGCAGCCGAAGCGGGCGGGAGCTGTTTTTT.

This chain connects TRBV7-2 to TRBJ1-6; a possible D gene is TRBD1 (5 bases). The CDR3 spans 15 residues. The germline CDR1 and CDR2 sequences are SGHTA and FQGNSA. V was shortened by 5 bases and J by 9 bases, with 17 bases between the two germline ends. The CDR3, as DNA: TGTGCCAGCAGCACCCCCGGGGGGATGGGTTCACCCCTCCACTTT. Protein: CASSTPGGMGSPLHF.

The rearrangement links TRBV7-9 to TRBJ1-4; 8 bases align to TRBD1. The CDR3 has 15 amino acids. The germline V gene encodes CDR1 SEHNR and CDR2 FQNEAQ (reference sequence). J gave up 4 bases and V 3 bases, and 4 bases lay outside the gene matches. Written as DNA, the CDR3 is TGTGCCAGCAGCTTGGGACAGGCGCGTAATGAAAAACTGTTTTTT. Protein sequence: CASSLGQARNEKLFF.

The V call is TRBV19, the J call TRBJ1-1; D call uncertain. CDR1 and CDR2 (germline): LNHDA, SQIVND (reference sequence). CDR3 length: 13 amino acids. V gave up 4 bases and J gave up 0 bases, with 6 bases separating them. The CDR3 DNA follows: TGTGCCAGTAGTAGTCAGGTGAACACTGAAGCTTTCTTT. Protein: CASSSQVNTEAFF.

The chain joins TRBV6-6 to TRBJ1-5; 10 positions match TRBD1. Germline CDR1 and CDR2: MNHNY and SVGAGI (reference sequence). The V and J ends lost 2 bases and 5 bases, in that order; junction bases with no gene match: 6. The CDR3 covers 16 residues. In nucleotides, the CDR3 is TGTGCCAGCAGTTACCCAGGGACAGGGGCCGATCAGCCCCAGCATTTT. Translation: CASSYPGTGADQPQHF.

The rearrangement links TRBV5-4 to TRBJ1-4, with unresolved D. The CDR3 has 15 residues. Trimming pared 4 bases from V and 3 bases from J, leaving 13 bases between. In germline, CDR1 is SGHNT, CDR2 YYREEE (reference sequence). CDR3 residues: CASSTNDGSNEKLFF. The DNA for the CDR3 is TGTGCCAGCAGCACGAACGACGGGTCTAATGAAAAACTGTTTTTT.

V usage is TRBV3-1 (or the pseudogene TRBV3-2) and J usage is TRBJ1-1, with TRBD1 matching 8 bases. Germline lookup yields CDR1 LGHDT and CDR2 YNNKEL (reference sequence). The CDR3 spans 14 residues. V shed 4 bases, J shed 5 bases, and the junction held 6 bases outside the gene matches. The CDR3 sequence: CASSPQGVKTEAFF. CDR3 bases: TGTGCCAGCAGCCCACAGGGGGTCAAGACTGAAGCTTTCTTT.

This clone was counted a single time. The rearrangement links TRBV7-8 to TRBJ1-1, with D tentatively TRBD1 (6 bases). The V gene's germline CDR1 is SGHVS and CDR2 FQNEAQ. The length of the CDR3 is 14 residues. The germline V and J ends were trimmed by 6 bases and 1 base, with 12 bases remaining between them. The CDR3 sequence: CASRTGTSNTEAFF. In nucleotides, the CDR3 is TGTGCCAGCAGAACCGGGACATCGAACACTGAAGCTTTCTTT.

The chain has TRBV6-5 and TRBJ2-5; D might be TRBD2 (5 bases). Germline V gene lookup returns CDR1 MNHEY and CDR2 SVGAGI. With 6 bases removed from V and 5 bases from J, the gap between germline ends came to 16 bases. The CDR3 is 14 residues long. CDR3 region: CASSLPGSVETQYF. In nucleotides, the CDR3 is TGTGCCAGCAGCCTACCTGGTAGCGTGGAGACCCAGTACTTC.

CDR3 bases: TGTGCCAGCAGTCGGGCGGACAGCTCCTACAATGAGCAGTTCTTC. Protein product: CASSRADSSYNEQFF. The chain joins TRBV6-5 to TRBJ2-1, with D maybe TRBD1 (6 bases). The length of the CDR3 is 15 residues. V lost 5 bases to trimming and J lost 0 bases, with 11 bases between them. CDR1 MNHEY and CDR2 SVGAGI come from the germline V gene.

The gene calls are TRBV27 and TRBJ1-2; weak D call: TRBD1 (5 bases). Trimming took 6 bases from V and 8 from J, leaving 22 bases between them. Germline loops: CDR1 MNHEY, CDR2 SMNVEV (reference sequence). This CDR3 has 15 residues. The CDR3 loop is CASRAIVGGDRGYTF. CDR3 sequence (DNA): TGTGCCAGCAGAGCTATCGTGGGGGGAGATCGGGGCTACACCTTC.